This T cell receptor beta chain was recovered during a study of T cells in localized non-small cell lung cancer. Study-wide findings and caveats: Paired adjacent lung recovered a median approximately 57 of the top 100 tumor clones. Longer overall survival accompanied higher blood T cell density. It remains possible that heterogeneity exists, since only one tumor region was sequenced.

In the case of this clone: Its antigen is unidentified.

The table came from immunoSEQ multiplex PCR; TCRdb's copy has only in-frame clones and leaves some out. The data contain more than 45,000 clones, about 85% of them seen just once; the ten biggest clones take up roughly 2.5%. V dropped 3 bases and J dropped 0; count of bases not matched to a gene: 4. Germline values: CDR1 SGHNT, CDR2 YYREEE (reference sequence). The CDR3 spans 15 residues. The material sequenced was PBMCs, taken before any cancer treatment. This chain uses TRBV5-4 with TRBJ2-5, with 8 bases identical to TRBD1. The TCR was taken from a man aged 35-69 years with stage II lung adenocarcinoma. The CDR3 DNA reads TGTGCCAGCAGCTCGGTGGACAGGGACCAAGAGACCCAGTACTTC. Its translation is CASSSVDRDQETQYF.